This T cell receptor (beta chain) originates from a study of blood T cells in healthy people across ages. It was with a sample-barcoded 5' primer and a J-beta primer mix that a second PCR of about 6 to 12 cycles was run. TCRdb re-called the 5' RACE reads with MiXCR, one entry per CDR3 protein. The sample holds 1.2 million to 1.5 million distinct CDR3 sequences, roughly 40% seen once. The CDR3 runs 16 residues. This rearrangement joins TRBV12-3 or TRBV12-4 to TRBJ2-1; possibly TRBD2 for D (6 bases). The end of the DNA fits TRBJ2-7 better, so the J call may be wrong. The sample was blood. The TCR was taken from a woman under 30 in good health. CDR3 in amino acids: CASSLGWGREAYEQYF. The DNA for the CDR3 is TGTGCCAGCAGTCTAGGCTGGGGCAGGGAGGCCTACGAGCAGTACTTC.